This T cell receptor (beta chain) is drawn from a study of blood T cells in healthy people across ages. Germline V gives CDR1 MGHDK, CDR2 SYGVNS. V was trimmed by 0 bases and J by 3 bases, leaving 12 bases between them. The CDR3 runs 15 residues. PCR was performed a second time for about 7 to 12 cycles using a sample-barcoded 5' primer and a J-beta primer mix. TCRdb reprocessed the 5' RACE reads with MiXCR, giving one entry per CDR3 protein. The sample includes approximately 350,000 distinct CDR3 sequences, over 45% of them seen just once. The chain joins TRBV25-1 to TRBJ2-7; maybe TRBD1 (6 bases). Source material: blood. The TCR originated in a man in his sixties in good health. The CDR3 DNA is TGTGCCAGCAGTGAATACGGTGGGGGACACTACGAGCAGTACTTC. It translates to CASSEYGGGHYEQYF.